This section outlines one TCR beta chain sequence together with its context. The data belong to a study of technical replicates of blood from several donors. TCRdb's table, derived via immunoSEQ multiplex PCR, lists solely in-frame clones and lacks some. The sample has about 59,000 clones, 70% to 90% seen once. CDR1 SGHDN and CDR2 FVKESK come from the germline V gene. This CDR3 region has 11 residues. Deletions cut 1 base from V and 5 bases from J, with 2 bases between. What was sequenced was PBMCs. The chain has TRBV14 and TRBJ2-5; D not certain. This sequence originates from a human donor in good health. Some clones in this sample may be carry-over from other donors' samples. This chain's CDR3 is CASSQAETQYF. CDR3 nucleotide sequence: TGTGCCAGCAGCCAAGCGGAGACCCAGTACTTC.